A single sample gave rise to the 20 T cell receptor beta chains below, sequenced in a study of OX40 agonist ivuxolimab in advanced cancers. This table comes from immunoSEQ multiplex PCR, and its TCRdb copy is limited to in-frame clones, with some not included. The table shows almost 80,000 clones, with 87% occurring only once. The sequencing here drew on CD4+ or CD8+ T cells sorted from blood, taken in a trial of the OX40 agonist ivuxolimab. These receptors all come from an adult with an advanced solid tumor such as melanoma, head and neck, liver or kidney cancer.

The genes are TRBV11-2 and TRBJ2-5; D not certain. The CDR3 has 14 amino acids. In germline, CDR1 is SGHAT, CDR2 FQNNGV. V was clipped by 4 bases and J by 4 bases, with 13 bases between them. This chain's CDR3 is CASSSDLKAETQYF. The CDR3 DNA reads TGTGCCAGCAGCTCGGATCTGAAGGCAGAGACCCAGTACTTC.

This chain uses TRBV11-3 with TRBJ2-5; 9 bases are shared with TRBD2. The J call is uncertain, as TRBJ2-7 better fits the DNA end. CDR1 and CDR2 from the germline V gene are SGHNT and YENEEA. The CDR3 has 15 residues. The CDR3, as DNA: TGTGCCAGCAGCCGGACTAGCGTGCCTGTTCACGAGCAGTACTTC. It encodes CASSRTSVPVHEQYF.

The rearrangement links TRBV7-2 to TRBJ1-3; D perhaps matches TRBD1 (5 bases). The germline V and J ends were trimmed by 9 bases and 4 bases, with 10 bases remaining between them. Germline V gene sequence: CDR1 SGHTA, CDR2 FQGNSA. CDR3 size: 12 residues. CDR3 sequence (DNA): TGTGCCAGTCGGGGGGAGGGAAACACCATATATTTT. It is translated as CASRGEGNTIYF.

V gene TRBV7-2 combines with J gene TRBJ1-5; no definite D call. In germline, CDR1 is SGHTA, CDR2 FQGNSA. Trimming shortened V by 1 base and J by 0 bases, and 7 bases separated the two germline ends. The CDR3 extends over 15 amino acids. The CDR3 reads CASSLDLYSNQPQHF. CDR3 DNA sequence: TGTGCCAGCAGCTTAGACCTGTATAGCAATCAGCCCCAGCATTTT.

The rearrangement links TRBV19 to TRBJ2-7; 10 nucleotides match TRBD2. Germline CDR1 reads LNHDA; CDR2 reads SQIVND (reference sequence). The junction had 5 bases not matched to a gene; V was cut back by 6 bases and J by 0 bases. This CDR3 contains 15 residues. In DNA form, the CDR3 reads TGTGCCAGTAGACAAGCTAGCGGGAGCTCCTACGAGCAGTACTTC. As protein: CASRQASGSSYEQYF.

This CDR3 reads CASSPAARETQYF. In DNA form, the CDR3 reads TGTGCCAGCTCACCAGCTGCTCGAGAGACCCAGTACTTC. The chain has TRBV18 and TRBJ2-5; D gene unclear. V was shortened by 2 bases and J by 4 bases, with 8 bases between the two germline ends. In germline, CDR1 is KGHSH, CDR2 LQKENI. The CDR3 length is 13 residues.

The chain has TRBV11-3 and TRBJ2-7; possibly TRBD1 or TRBD2 for D (5 bases each). Trimming shortened V by 2 bases and J by 5 bases, and 16 bases separated the two germline ends. CDR1 and CDR2 (germline): SGHNT, YENEEA. The CDR3 totals 15 residues. The CDR3 loop is CASSLSGATNHEQYF. For the CDR3, the DNA is TGTGCCAGCAGCTTATCCGGGGCTACGAACCACGAGCAGTACTTC.

The rearrangement links TRBV2 to TRBJ1-2, with 11 bases identical to TRBD1. The CDR3 runs to 15 residues. The V gene's germline CDR1 is SNHLY and CDR2 FYNNEI. J lost 4 bases, V lost 7 bases, and 8 bases had no gene match. CDR3 DNA sequence: TGTGCCAGCACTTCACCGGGACAGGGGGTCTATGGCTACACCTTC. Encoded protein: CASTSPGQGVYGYTF. Filled out from reference TRBV2 and TRBJ1-2, the complete variable domain reads EPEVTQTPSHQVTQMGQEVILRCVPISNHLYFYWYRQILGQKVEFLVSFYNNEISEKSEIFDDQFSVERPDGSNFTLKIRSTKLEDSAMYFCASTSPGQGVYGYTFGSGTRLTVV.

The chain links TRBV29-1 to TRBJ2-3, with 8 bases aligning to TRBD2. Germline values: CDR1 SQVTM, CDR2 ANQGSEA. The CDR3 covers 11 residues. V dropped 3 bases and J dropped 9; count of bases not matched to a gene: 2. Here the CDR3 reads CSVDRGRTQYF. DNA of the CDR3: TGCAGCGTTGATCGCGGGAGGACGCAGTATTTT.

The J gene is TRBJ2-7, the V gene TRBV19, with TRBD2 matching over 7 bases. CDR1 is LNHDA, CDR2 SQIVND, per germline (reference sequence). V shed 1 base, J shed 2 bases, and the junction held 11 bases outside the gene matches. CDR3 length: 17 amino acids. Here the CDR3 DNA reads TGTGCCAGTAGTATAGCCTACGGCGGGAGTTCCCCCTACGAGCAGTACTTC. Translation: CASSIAYGGSSPYEQYF.

The chain recombines TRBV21-1 with TRBJ1-3; the DNA was not compared with TRBD1, the D call given in the table. TRBV21-1 represents a pseudogene. This CDR3 region has 16 residues. CDR3 amino acids: CASSKAPYRLGNTIYF. The CDR3 nucleotides are TGTGCCAGCAGCAAAGCCCCGTACAGGCTTGGAAACACCATATATTTT.

This clone showed up just once. DNA for the CDR3: TGTGCCAGCAGCTTAGACGGGTACAATGAGCAGTTCTTC. Encoded protein: CASSLDGYNEQFF. The chain joins TRBV11-2 to TRBJ2-1; D is uncertain. The germline gives CDR1 SGHAT, CDR2 FQNNGV. CDR3 length: 13 residues. V shed 0 bases and J shed 4 bases, with 4 bases lying between them.

The CDR3: CASSLTERYQPQHF. CDR3 bases: TGTGCCAGCAGCCTCACAGAGAGATATCAGCCCCAGCATTTT. The chain joins TRBV7-2 to TRBJ1-5; D call uncertain. The CDR3 covers 14 residues. The germline gives CDR1 SGHTA, CDR2 FQGNSA. V was cut by 5 bases and J by 5 bases, with 13 bases left in between.

This rearrangement joins TRBV5-1 to TRBJ1-1; no firm D call. V shed 0 bases and J shed 2 bases, with 8 bases lying between them. CDR1 and CDR2 (germline): SGHRS, YFSETQ. This CDR3 contains 14 residues. CDR3 DNA: TGCGCCAGCAGCTTGGGACAAGCCAACACTGAAGCTTTCTTT. As protein: CASSLGQANTEAFF. The entire variable domain, with the rest obtained from reference TRBV5-1 and TRBJ1-1, is as follows: KAGVTQTPRYLIKTRGQQVTLSCSPISGHRSVSWYQQTPGQGLQFLFEYFSETQRNKGNFPGRFSGRQFSNSRSEMNVSTLELGDSALYLCASSLGQANTEAFFGQGTRLTVV.

The chain couples TRBV29-1 to TRBJ2-1; D is unclear. The CDR3 consists of 15 residues. V dropped 7 bases and J dropped 0 bases, with 16 bases sitting between them. In germline, CDR1 is SQVTM, CDR2 ANQGSEA. Written as DNA, the CDR3 is TGCAGCGCCCGTCCAGGCCACAGCTCCTACAATGAGCAGTTCTTC. This sequence encodes CSARPGHSSYNEQFF.

This clone was seen just once. The chain links TRBV5-4 to TRBJ2-7, with a weak D call TRBD2 (6 bases). The germline gives CDR1 SGHNT, CDR2 YYREEE (reference sequence). V was trimmed by 1 base and J by 4 bases, leaving 9 bases between them. This CDR3 has 13 amino acids. The DNA for the CDR3 is TGTGCCAGCAGCTTGCCGGGAGTGTACGAGCAGTACTTC. Translating gives CASSLPGVYEQYF. The complete variable domain, with remaining parts taken from reference TRBV5-4 and TRBJ2-7, reads ETGVTQSPTHLIKTRGQQVTLRCSSQSGHNTVSWYQQALGQGPQFIFQYYREEENGRGNFPPRFSGLQFPNYSSELNVNALELDDSALYLCASSLPGVYEQYFGPGTRLTVT.

The CDR3 here is CASSPRRGDQPQHF. CDR3 sequence (DNA): TGTGCCAGCAGCCCTCGCAGGGGTGATCAGCCCCAGCATTTT. The chain joins TRBV4-2 to TRBJ1-5; TRBD1 is a possible D gene (6 bases). The CDR3 totals 14 residues. Trimming removed 4 bases at V and 5 bases at J, with 12 bases between. CDR1 is LGHNA, CDR2 YNFKEQ, per germline.

The chain has TRBV29-1 and TRBJ2-3; the D gene is possibly TRBD2 (6 bases). V dropped 1 base and J dropped 5 bases, with 13 bases sitting between them. The CDR3 extends over 14 amino acids. CDR1 is SQVTM and CDR2 is ANQGSEA in the germline V gene. The CDR3 protein is CSVEAGVFGDTQYF. CDR3 nucleotides: TGCAGCGTTGAAGCGGGAGTGTTTGGAGATACGCAGTATTTT.

The CDR3 here is CASSQTTGSRNQPQHF. CDR3 in DNA: TGTGCCAGCAGCCAAACAACAGGGTCTCGGAATCAGCCCCAGCATTTT. This chain connects TRBV6-6 to TRBJ1-5; a weak D match, TRBD1 (6 bases). The CDR3 sequence is 16 residues long. Germline V gene sequence: CDR1 MNHNY, CDR2 SVGAGI (reference sequence). V was clipped by 6 bases and J by 4 bases, with 19 bases between them.

This chain uses TRBV28 with TRBJ2-7; the D is unclear. Trimming removed 5 bases at V and 6 bases at J, with 14 bases between. Looked up from germline, CDR1 is MDHEN and CDR2 is SYDVKM. The length of the CDR3 is 13 residues. The chain's CDR3 is CASSPRIAAEQYF. The CDR3 region has the DNA TGTGCCAGCAGTCCTCGCATTGCCGCCGAGCAGTACTTC.